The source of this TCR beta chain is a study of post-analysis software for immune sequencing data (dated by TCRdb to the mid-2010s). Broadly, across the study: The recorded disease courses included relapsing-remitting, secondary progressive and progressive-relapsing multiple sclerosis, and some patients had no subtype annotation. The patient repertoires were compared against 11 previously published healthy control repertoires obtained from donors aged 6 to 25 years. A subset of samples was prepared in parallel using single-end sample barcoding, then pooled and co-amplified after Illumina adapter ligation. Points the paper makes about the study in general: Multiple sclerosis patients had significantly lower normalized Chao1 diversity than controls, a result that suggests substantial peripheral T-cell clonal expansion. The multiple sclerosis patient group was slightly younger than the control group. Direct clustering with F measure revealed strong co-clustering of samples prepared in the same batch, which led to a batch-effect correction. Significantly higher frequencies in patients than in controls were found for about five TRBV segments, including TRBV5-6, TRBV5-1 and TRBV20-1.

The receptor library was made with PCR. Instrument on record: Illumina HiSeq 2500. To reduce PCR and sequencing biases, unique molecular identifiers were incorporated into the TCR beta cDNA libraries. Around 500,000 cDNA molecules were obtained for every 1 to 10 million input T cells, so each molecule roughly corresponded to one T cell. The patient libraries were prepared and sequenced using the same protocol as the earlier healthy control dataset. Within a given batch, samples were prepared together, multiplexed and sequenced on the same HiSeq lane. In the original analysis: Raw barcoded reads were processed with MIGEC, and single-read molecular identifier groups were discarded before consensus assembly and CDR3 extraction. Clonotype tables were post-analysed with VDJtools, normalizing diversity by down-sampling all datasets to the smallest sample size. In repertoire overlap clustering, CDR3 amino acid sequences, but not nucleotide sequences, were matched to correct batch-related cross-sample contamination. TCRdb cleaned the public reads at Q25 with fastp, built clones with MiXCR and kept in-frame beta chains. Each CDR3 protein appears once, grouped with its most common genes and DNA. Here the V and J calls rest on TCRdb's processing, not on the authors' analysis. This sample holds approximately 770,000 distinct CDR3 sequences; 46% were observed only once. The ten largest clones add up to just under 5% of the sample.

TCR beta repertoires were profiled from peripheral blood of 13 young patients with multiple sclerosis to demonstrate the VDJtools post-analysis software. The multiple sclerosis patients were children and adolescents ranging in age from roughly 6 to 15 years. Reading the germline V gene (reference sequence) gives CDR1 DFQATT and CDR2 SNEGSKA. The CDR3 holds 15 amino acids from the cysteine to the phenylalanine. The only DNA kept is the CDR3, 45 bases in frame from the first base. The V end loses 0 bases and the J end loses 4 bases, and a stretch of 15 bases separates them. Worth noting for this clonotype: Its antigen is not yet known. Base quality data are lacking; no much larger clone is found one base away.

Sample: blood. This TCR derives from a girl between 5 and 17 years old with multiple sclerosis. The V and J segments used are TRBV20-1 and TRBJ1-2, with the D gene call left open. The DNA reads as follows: TGCAGTGCTAGAGATCGGGCGGCAGACCCCTATGGCTACACCTTC. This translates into CSARDRAADPYGYTF.